The sequence of this TCR beta chain was determined in a study of memory CD4+ T cells and cytomegalovirus serostatus. Study overall: This sample comes from healthy Belgian adults, several CMV seropositive, about 25 seronegative.

The repertoire was sequenced with immunoSEQ multiplex PCR; TCRdb's copy has only in-frame clones and lacks some. This sample has about 25,000 clones, with about four fifths found just once. Single viable CD3+CD4+CD8-CD45RO+ cells were sorted as the memory CD4+ T cells. CDR3 length: 17 amino acids. The V gene lost 0 bases and the J gene lost 0 bases, with 11 bases spanning the gap. Germline V CDR1 and CDR2: PRHDT, FYEKMQ (reference sequence). This sequence joins TRBV13 and TRBJ2-2; D not resolved. The source material was memory CD4+ T cells from blood. The sequence came from an adult in good health and CMV-seronegative. The CDR3 DNA reads as TGTGCCAGCAGCTTAGGGGCGGTGAACGCGAACACCGGGGAGCTGTTTTTT. Translation: CASSLGAVNANTGELFF.